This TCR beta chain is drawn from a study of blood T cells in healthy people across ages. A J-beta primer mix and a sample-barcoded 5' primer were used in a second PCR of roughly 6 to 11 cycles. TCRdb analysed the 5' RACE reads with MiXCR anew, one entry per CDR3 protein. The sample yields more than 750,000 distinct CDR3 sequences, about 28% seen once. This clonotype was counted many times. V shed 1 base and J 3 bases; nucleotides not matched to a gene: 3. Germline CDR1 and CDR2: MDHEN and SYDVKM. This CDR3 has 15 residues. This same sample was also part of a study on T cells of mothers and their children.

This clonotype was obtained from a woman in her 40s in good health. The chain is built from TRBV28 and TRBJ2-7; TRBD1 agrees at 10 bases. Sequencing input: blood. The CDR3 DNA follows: TGTGCCAGCAGTTTATCTGGACAGGGGGTCTACGAGCAGTACTTC. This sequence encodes CASSLSGQGVYEQYF.